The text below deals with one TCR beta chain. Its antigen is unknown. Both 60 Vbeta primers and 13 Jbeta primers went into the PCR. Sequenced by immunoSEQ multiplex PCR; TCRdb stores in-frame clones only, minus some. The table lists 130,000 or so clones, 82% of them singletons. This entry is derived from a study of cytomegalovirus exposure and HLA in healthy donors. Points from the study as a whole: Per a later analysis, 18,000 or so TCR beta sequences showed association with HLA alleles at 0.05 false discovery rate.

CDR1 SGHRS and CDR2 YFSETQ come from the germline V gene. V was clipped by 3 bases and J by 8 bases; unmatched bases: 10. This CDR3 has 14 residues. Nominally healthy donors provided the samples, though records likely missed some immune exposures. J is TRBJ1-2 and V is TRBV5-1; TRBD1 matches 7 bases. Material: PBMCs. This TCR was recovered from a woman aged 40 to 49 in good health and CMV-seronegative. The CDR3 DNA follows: TGCGCCAGCAGCTCACAAACAGGGGCCGGCGGCTACACCTTC. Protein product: CASSSQTGAGGYTF. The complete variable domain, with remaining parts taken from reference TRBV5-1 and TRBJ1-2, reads KAGVTQTPRYLIKTRGQQVTLSCSPISGHRSVSWYQQTPGQGLQFLFEYFSETQRNKGNFPGRFSGRQFSNSRSEMNVSTLELGDSALYLCASSSQTGAGGYTFGSGTRLTVV.